The T cell receptor (beta chain) described here comes from a study of identical twins. TCRdb reanalysed the 5' RACE reads using MiXCR and keeps one entry per CDR3 protein. The table records approximately 220,000 distinct CDR3 sequences, around 10% of them present only once. Trimming cost V 0 bases and J 6 bases, with 14 bases left between them. This CDR3 is 14 amino acids long. Germline V gives CDR1 DFQATT, CDR2 SNEGSKA (reference sequence). In its sample, this clonotype was seen many times. Its antigen is still unknown. Study findings and constraints: Twins shared beta out-of-frame sequences in excess, but this excess was weaker.

Input material: memory (CD45RO+) T cells sorted from blood. The clonotype was recovered from a woman under 30 in good health. The V and J genes are TRBV20-1 and TRBJ1-2, with D maybe TRBD1 (5 bases). This CDR3 reads CSARDRGRVDGYTF. DNA of the CDR3: TGCAGTGCTAGAGACCGGGGCAGGGTGGATGGCTACACCTTC.